This TCR beta chain was identified during a study of blood T cell repertoires in COVID-19. As for the study in general: T cells, B-cell-depleted T cells, or PBMCs provided the cDNA or gDNA that served as material.

Libraries were prepared by immunoSEQ multiplex PCR; TCRdb keeps only in-frame clonotypes and omits some of them. Among around 170,000 clones, roughly 90% were seen once, and the ten largest hold roughly 24%. The source material was peripheral blood. The source is a man aged 55 to 70 with acute or convalescent COVID-19.

As DNA, the CDR3 is TGTGCCAGCAGTGCACAGGGGGGCACTGAAGCTTTCTTT. As protein: CASSAQGGTEAFF. V is TRBV6-4 and J is TRBJ1-1, with 8 bases fitting TRBD1. Trimming cost V 4 bases and J 4 bases; bases outside gene matches: 2. The CDR3 consists of 13 residues. Germline V gene sequence: CDR1 MRHNA, CDR2 SNTAGT.